Reported below is one T cell receptor (beta chain). Its antigen has not been determined. No base qualities exist here, and no much larger clone lies one base off it. Counted from cysteine to phenylalanine, this CDR3 has 16 amino acids. Here the CDR3 DNA is all that survives: 48 bases in frame from base 1. CDR1 and CDR2 are read off the germline V gene (reference sequence) as SEHNR and FQNEAQ. V lost 5 bases and J lost 2 bases, and the count of bases not matched to a germline gene is 12. A single peripheral blood draw of around 120 mL on average was collected from each donor into heparinised tubes. A BD FACSAria II and a panel including CD45RO, CCR7, CD25, CD127, CD95 and CD27 were used to sort naive, central memory, regulatory and stem cell-like memory CD4+ T cells. All sorted populations exceeded 95% purity. PBMCs were isolated immediately by Lymphoprep density gradient centrifugation and stained directly without culture. So that batch effects would be minimized, each experiment stained and sorted samples in pairs, pairing one healthy donor with one patient.

This sample is part of a study of beta chain features in type 1 diabetes listed by TCRdb under 2018. Context from the whole study: No differences in mean age, gender distribution, total cell number or subset yield were found between patients and healthy donors. A total of 85 million to 140 million sorted cells were examined across all samples, and the number of cells per subset was strongly correlated with RNA yield. The study compared the TCRB repertoires of sorted circulating CD4+ T cell subsets in recently diagnosed type 1 diabetes patients with those in matched healthy donors. Regulatory and stem cell-like memory subsets were obtained from only 8 patients and roughly 8 healthy donors, while naive and central memory subsets were obtained from all 30 or so donors.

The High Capacity cDNA Reverse Transcription Kit was used to reverse transcribe all of the isolated RNA, meaning that expressed TCRB transcripts were what got sequenced. Deep immunoSEQ sequencing was applied to naive, central memory and regulatory T cell samples, giving an average of approximately 4 million total reads per sample. Sorted cells were lysed in RLT buffer and RNA was extracted with DNase-treated RNeasy Micro or Mini kits, depending on cell number. Each cell subset was processed on its own to prevent cross-contamination, while patient and healthy donor samples were processed together. TCRB sequences were amplified from cDNA with the immunoSEQ multiplex PCR, producing 87-bp fragments spanning the CDR3 region. Sequencing of the amplicons was done on the Illumina HiSeq platform. Regarding the original processing steps: Synthetic template baselines were used to correct PCR bias computationally, reads within Hamming distance 2 were collapsed, and singletons that could not be merged were discarded. Reads were aligned to IMGT to assign V, D and J genes, CDR3 length, and insertions or deletions at six rearrangement sites. Within each subset, clonotype counts were normalized to the number of sorted cells before true diversity and Gini coefficients were calculated with the tcR R package. Repertoire sharing was quantified using the overlap coefficient calculated on TCRB nucleotide sequences. Out-of-frame TCRB sequences from naive cells were analyzed to stand in for the pre-selection repertoire. Drawn from immuneACCESS, this table holds only the in-frame rearrangements with V and J called that TCRdb kept. Clones are partly lost; checked studies trace under half to an unresolved V gene and leave the rest unexplained. The V and J calls and clone size are taken from that table; D and trimming were inferred from the DNA. The sample has around 600,000 clones on record, 9.5% to 15% of them singletons. More than 0.1% of the sample rests with the top ten.

What the authors observed across the whole study: Naive, central memory and regulatory TCRB repertoires appeared to be more similar among patients than among healthy donors. PCR may preferentially amplify shorter templates, but because patient and control samples were amplified and corrected together, any resulting skew would affect both groups equally. Patients with type 1 diabetes made fewer insertions and deleted more nucleotides at VDJ recombination sites, implying thymic rearrangement abnormalities. Sequencing cDNA rather than genomic DNA could over-represent highly expressing activated cells, although activation and CD3 levels did not differ between groups. Only small numbers of individuals were included in the HLA sub-analyses, which left unresolved whether HLA type had any influence on TCRB rearrangement. A moderate but significant shortening of TCRB CDR3 length was observed in type 1 diabetes patients in all four CD4+ subsets.

The V and J segments used are TRBV7-9 and TRBJ2-7, with 7 bases matching TRBD1. The clonotype originates from a man aged 30 to 45 with type 1 diabetes. The source material was naive CD4+ T cells from blood. Sample cell subset or site, as interpreted from the label and publication: true naive CD4+ T cells. The bases read TGTGCCAGCAGCACGGGACAGCTAATTCAAACCTACGAGCAGTACTTC. It is translated as CASSTGQLIQTYEQYF.